A selection of T cell receptor beta chains follows, all from one sample in a study of cytomegalovirus exposure and HLA in healthy donors. Repertoires were generated with immunoSEQ multiplex PCR, while TCRdb's copy carries only in-frame clones and drops some. The repertoire includes about 79,000 clones, under 95% of them detected once, and less than 4% sits in the top ten. Sequenced input: PBMCs. The receptor source for this set is a woman in her twenties or thirties in good health and CMV-seronegative. Both conserved end residues are part of each CDR3. A D gene is named only where the DNA matches it firmly. Part of the rows lack a size; the others show once, few, many or a class for expanded clones.

>NA|TRBD2|TRBJ2-5|TRBV4-2
TGTGCCAGCAGCCAATTTACCGCGGGGGGGCAGGAGACCCAGTACTTC
CASSQFTAGGQETQYF
>NA|TRBD1|TRBJ1-1|TRBV7-3
TGTGCCAGCAGCTTGGGACAGGCGAACACTGAAGCTTTCTTT
CASSLGQANTEAFF
>once|TRBD1|TRBJ1-3|TRBV6-5
TGTGCCAGCAGGGCCGGACAGGGGGCGCATGACACCATATATTTT
CASRAGQGAHDTIYF
>NA|NA|TRBJ1-2|TRBV6-5
TGTGCCAGCAGTTACTCCCTCCATGGCTACACCTTC
CASSYSLHGYTF
>NA|NA|TRBJ1-3|TRBV28
TGTGCCAGCTCCCCAGAGGGCTCTCCCTCTGGAAACACCATATATTTT
CASSPEGSPSGNTIYF
>NA|TRBD2|TRBJ2-7|TRBV27
TGTGCCAGCAGTTCGCCCTCTAGCGGGGGGGGTTACGAGCAGTACTTC
CASSSPSSGGGYEQYF
>once|TRBD1|TRBJ1-1|TRBV10-3
TGTGCCATCAGCACCTCCGGACAGGGAGGCGGCATGAACACTGAAGCTTTCTTT
CAISTSGQGGGMNTEAFF
>NA|NA|TRBJ2-7|TRBV2
TGTGCCAGCAGTGAGTCCAGAGGCGAGCAGTACTTC
CASSESRGEQYF
>NA|TRBD2|TRBJ2-7|TRBV2
TGTGCCAGCAGTGGGGGGACTAGCGGGAGAAACGAGCAGTACTTC
CASSGGTSGRNEQYF
>NA|NA|TRBJ2-1|TRBV2
TGTGCCAGCAGGGAGAATCTGCCCGACGAGCAGTTCTTC
CASRENLPDEQFF
>NA|NA|TRBJ2-2|TRBV11-3
TGTGCCAGCAGCATCGGGAGAACCGGGGAGCTGTTTTTT
CASSIGRTGELFF
>NA|TRBD1|TRBJ2-5|TRBV28
TGTGCCAGCAGTTTAGGGTCTCAGGGGGCAGAGACCCAGTACTTC
CASSLGSQGAETQYF
>NA|TRBD1|TRBJ1-4|TRBV7-9
TGTGCCAGCAGCTTATCTAGGACCGGAGGACAGGGCAATGAAAGACTGTTTTTT
CASSLSRTGGQGNERLFF
>NA|NA|TRBJ2-3|TRBV4-1
TGCGCCAGCAGCCAAGATGGGCCGTACAGCACAGATACGCAGTATTTT
CASSQDGPYSTDTQYF
>NA|NA|TRBJ2-1|TRBV5-1
TGCGCCAGCAGCTTGGGACAGGAGAGGGATGAGCAGTTCTTC
CASSLGQERDEQFF
>NA|TRBD2|TRBJ2-1|TRBV5-1
TGCGCCAGCAGCTTAGGTAGCGGGAGCTCCTACAATGAGCAGTTCTTC
CASSLGSGSSYNEQFF
>NA|NA|TRBJ2-3|TRBV7-2
TGTGCCAGCAGCCCCTTTAGGGGGGGTAGGAGCACAGATACGCAGTATTTT
CASSPFRGGRSTDTQYF
>NA|NA|TRBJ1-2|TRBV6-1
TGTGCCAGCAGGGAAGGGACAATCTATGGCTACACCTTC
CASREGTIYGYTF
>NA|NA|TRBJ2-7|TRBV7-2
TGTGCCAGCAGCCTATCAAACTACTACGAGCAGTACTTC
CASSLSNYYEQYF
>NA|TRBD1|TRBJ1-2|TRBV5-5
TGTGCCAGCAGCTTGGGGACAGGCAGTCATGGCTACACCTTC
CASSLGTGSHGYTF
>NA|NA|TRBJ1-5|TRBV28
TGTGCCAGCAGTCCACCTGGACAAATAGGGCTTTACAATCAGCCCCAGCATTTT
CASSPPGQIGLYNQPQHF
>NA|TRBD1|TRBJ2-5|TRBV5-8
TGTGCCAGCAGACAACAGGGGTTCGAAGGGTTGACGGAGACCCAGTACTTC
CASRQQGFEGLTETQYF
>NA|NA|TRBJ2-7|TRBV7-3
TGTGCCAGCCAACGGGACTCTAACGACCACGAGCAGTACTTC
CASQRDSNDHEQYF
>once|TRBD2|TRBJ2-1|TRBV6-6
TGTGCCAGCAGTCTCCGACTAGCGGGGGGGAACAATGAGCAGTTCTTC
CASSLRLAGGNNEQFF
>NA|NA|TRBJ1-5|TRBV6-1
TGTGCCAGCAGTGAACCCTATAGCGGAAATCAGCCCCAGCATTTT
CASSEPYSGNQPQHF
>NA|TRBD1|TRBJ1-2|TRBV6-5
TGTGCCAGCAGGATGACAGGGCTTACACACTATGGCTACACCTTC
CASRMTGLTHYGYTF
>NA|TRBD2|TRBJ2-5|TRBV5-1
TGCGCCAGCAGCGGCGGGACTAGTTTGGAGACCCAGTACTTC
CASSGGTSLETQYF
>NA|TRBD1|TRBJ1-4|TRBV10-1
TGCGCCAGAATAGGGGACAGGGGTTGCGGAAATGAAAAACTGTTTTTT
CARIGDRGCGNEKLFF
>NA|TRBD1|TRBJ2-3|TRBV7-9
TGTGCCAGCAGCTTAACCCCTGGACAGGGGACGCAGTATTTT
CASSLTPGQGTQYF
>NA|NA|TRBJ1-2|TRBV4-1
TGCGCCAGCAGCCCCCGATCGAGGCTCAACTATGGCTACACCTTC
CASSPRSRLNYGYTF
>once|NA|TRBJ2-7|TRBV6-5
TGTGCCAGCAGCCCCCAGGGCGTTGGTATGTACGAGCAGTACTTC
CASSPQGVGMYEQYF
>NA|NA|TRBJ1-6|TRBV9
TGTGCCAGCAGCTCATCCGGGGAGTCCTATAATTCACCCCTCCACTTT
CASSSSGESYNSPLHF
>NA|NA|TRBJ2-3|TRBV10-3
TGTGCCATCAACCAGGGGCCCACAGATACGCAGTATTTT
CAINQGPTDTQYF
>NA|TRBD1|TRBJ1-4|TRBV4-1
TGCGCCAGCAGCCAAATGCCCCCCACAGGGGACCCTCGAGGTGGTAATGAAAAACTGTTTTTT
CASSQMPPTGDPRGGNEKLFF
>NA|NA|TRBJ2-6|TRBV2
TGTGCCAGCAGAGGAGAAGGACTGATCTCTGGGGCCAACGTCCTGACTTTC
CASRGEGLISGANVLTF
>NA|TRBD1|TRBJ2-1|TRBV11-2
TGTGCCAGCAGCTCCGGGACAGGGGGCTACAATGAGCAGTTCTTC
CASSSGTGGYNEQFF
>NA|TRBD1|TRBJ1-6|TRBV2
TGTGCCAGCAGTTGGACAGGGAGTAATTCACCCCTCCACTTT
CASSWTGSNSPLHF
>NA|NA|TRBJ1-2|TRBV5-3
TGTGCCAGAAGCTTGGTAGGGGCGGAGAATCCTCGCTTAAACTATGGCTACACCTTC
CARSLVGAENPRLNYGYTF
>NA|NA|TRBJ2-2|TRBV19
TGTGCCAGTAGTAGCCTTTACACGAACACCGGGGAGCTGTTTTTT
CASSSLYTNTGELFF
>NA|TRBD1|TRBJ2-5|TRBV5-1
TGCGCCAGCAGCTTGTCAGGGGGCTCAGAGACCCAGTACTTC
CASSLSGGSETQYF
>NA|TRBD1|TRBJ1-2|TRBV6-1
TGTGCCAGCACTGCCGCTCAGACAGGGAGCTATGGCTACACCTTC
CASTAAQTGSYGYTF
>NA|TRBD2|TRBJ2-3|TRBV7-2
TGTGCCAGCAGCAGCGGGACTAGCGGATCAGATACGCAGTATTTT
CASSSGTSGSDTQYF
>NA|NA|TRBJ1-4|TRBV11-2
TGTGCCAGCAGCTTAGTTGAGGGAGGATTTCCAACTAATGAAAAACTGTTTTTT
CASSLVEGGFPTNEKLFF
>NA|NA|TRBJ1-2|TRBV5-5
TGTGCCAGCAGCTTGGAAGGGAGTTATAGCTATGGCTACACCTTC
CASSLEGSYSYGYTF
>few|TRBD1|TRBJ2-7|TRBV6-6
TGTGCCAGCAGTATAGAGGGACAGACCTACGAGCAGTACTTC
CASSIEGQTYEQYF
>NA|TRBD1|TRBJ2-5|TRBV7-9
TGTGCCAGCAGCAGCGGACAGGGGGTATGGGAGACCCAGTACTTC
CASSSGQGVWETQYF
>once|NA|TRBJ1-1|TRBV18
TGTGCCAGCTCACCAAGCGGGGGGAACACTGAAGCTTTCTTT
CASSPSGGNTEAFF
>once|TRBD2|TRBJ2-3|TRBV11-2
TGTGCCAGCAGCTTAGGGGGACTAGCGGGAACAGATACGCAGTATTTT
CASSLGGLAGTDTQYF
>NA|NA|TRBJ1-3|TRBV7-2
TGTGCCAGCAGCTCAACCCCGGGGGGCAGAAACACCATATATTTT
CASSSTPGGRNTIYF
>NA|TRBD1|TRBJ2-2|TRBV6-5
TGTGCCAGCTGGGACAGGGGGCTTGGCGGGGAGCTGTTTTTT
CASWDRGLGGELFF
>NA|TRBD2|TRBJ2-7|TRBV5-6
TGTGCCAGCACCCGAACGACTAGCGGTCGATACGAGCAGTACTTC
CASTRTTSGRYEQYF
>NA|TRBD1|TRBJ2-7|TRBV5-1
TGCGCCAGCAGCTTGGGGCAGGGGGTATACGAGCAGTACTTC
CASSLGQGVYEQYF
>NA|TRBD1|TRBJ1-1|TRBV5-1
TGCGCCAGCAGCTCAGGGACAGGGGGCATCTCTGAAGCTTTCTTT
CASSSGTGGISEAFF
>NA|NA|TRBJ1-4|TRBV14
TGTGCCAGCAGCCCTCAAGGTCATTCGAGGCTTAATGAAAAACTGTTTTTT
CASSPQGHSRLNEKLFF
>NA|TRBD1|TRBJ2-1|TRBV2
TGTGCCAGCAGACCGCCGGGACAGGGGGCGCTGAATGAGCAGTTCTTC
CASRPPGQGALNEQFF
>NA|TRBD1|TRBJ1-3|TRBV2
TGTGCCAGCAGTTTAACCGGGACAGGGGGAAACACCATATATTTT
CASSLTGTGGNTIYF
>NA|TRBD1|TRBJ2-7|TRBV7-2
TGTGCCAGCAGCTCCCGGGGTGGGACAGGGTCTGACGAGCAGTACTTC
CASSSRGGTGSDEQYF
>NA|NA|TRBJ2-7|TRBV27
TGTGCCAGCAGTTTTCTACCTCAGGCCATCTACGAGCAGTACTTC
CASSFLPQAIYEQYF